This T cell receptor (beta chain) was identified during a study of molecular identifiers for immune sequencing clone quantification. Previously described methods and listed TCR primers produced bulk TCR libraries. A single record per CDR3 protein comes from TCRdb applying MiXCR to the PCR reads. The profile shows under 600,000 distinct CDR3 sequences, roughly 26% of them singletons. This clonotype was detected only a few times. This TCR derives from a human donor in good health. Some libraries in this study had Jurkat cell RNA spiked in. Material for sequencing was naive CD8+ T cells from blood, with Jurkat cell RNA spiked in. Subset here: FACS-sorted CD8+CD4-CCR7+CD45RA+ naive T cells.

The CDR3 sequence is CASSPGGQLPSNYGYTF. CDR3 sequence (DNA): TGTGCCAGCAGCCCAGGGGGGCAACTGCCTTCTAACTATGGCTACACCTTC. The chain has TRBV7-9 and TRBJ1-2; the match to TRBD1 covers 7 bases. The CDR3 covers 17 residues. Unmatched junction bases numbered 12, after V lost 5 bases and J lost 0 bases. Per the germline V gene, CDR1 is SEHNR and CDR2 is FQNEAQ (reference sequence).